Shown below are 5 T cell receptor beta chains from a single sample sequenced in a study of T cell repertoires in cytomegalovirus infection. No antigen is known for these receptors. TCRdb independently ran MiXCR on the reads; one entry per CDR3 protein. The repertoire has over 100,000 distinct CDR3 sequences, 9.5% to 13% of them found once; the top ten carry roughly 29%. The specimen sequenced was PBMCs, sequenced either directly or after in vitro stimulation (not recorded which). These receptors were obtained from a human donor in good health (CMV status not recorded). Some clones in this sample may be carry-over from other donors' samples.

In this sample, this clonotype turned up many times. CDR3 protein: CASSFGGNTIYF. CDR3 coding DNA: TGTGCCAGCAGCTTCGGTGGAAACACCATATATTTT. This chain links TRBV7-2 with TRBJ1-3; D call uncertain. The V end was cut by 3 bases, the J end by 3 bases, with 3 bases between. From germline, CDR1 is SGHTA and CDR2 FQGNSA. The length of the CDR3 is 12 residues.

This clonotype was counted many times. The gene calls are TRBV24-1 and TRBJ2-3; 8 nucleotides match TRBD2. CDR3 length equals 20 residues. Trimming at V came to 2 bases and at J to 2 bases, leaving 17 bases not matched to a gene. Per the germline V gene, CDR1 is KGHDR and CDR2 is SFDVKD. CDR3 region: CATSDSTPQRERLLTDTQYF. The CDR3 region has the DNA TGTGCCACCAGTGATTCTACCCCCCAGCGGGAGCGCCTACTCACAGATACGCAGTATTTT.

This clonotype was observed many times. V gene TRBV29-1 combines with J gene TRBJ1-2; D remains ambiguous. V lost 3 bases, J lost 7 bases, and 12 bases lay in between. In germline, CDR1 is SQVTM, CDR2 ANQGSEA. The CDR3 sequence is 12 residues long. The CDR3 sequence is CSVDRELAGYTF. CDR3 coding DNA: TGCAGCGTTGATCGGGAGTTGGCTGGCTACACCTTC.

This clonotype was picked up a small number of times. The chain has TRBV18 and TRBJ2-2; 7 bases are shared with TRBD1. The ends lost 3 bases at V and 5 bases at J; junction bases unmatched: 6. Per the germline V gene, CDR1 is KGHSH and CDR2 is LQKENI. The CDR3 has 15 amino acids. The DNA for the CDR3 is TGTGCCAGCTCACCTCAAAGGGGGCCAACCGGGGAGCTGTTTTTT. Encoded protein: CASSPQRGPTGELFF.

This clonotype showed up many times. V and J are TRBV7-2 and TRBJ2-5; the match to TRBD2 covers 8 bases. Unmatched junction bases numbered 9, after V lost 6 bases and J lost 0 bases. Germline V lookup: CDR1 SGHTA, CDR2 FQGNSA. CDR3 length: 16 amino acids. This chain's CDR3 is CASSPGTRVDQETQYF. CDR3 nucleotide sequence: TGTGCCAGCAGTCCCGGGACTAGGGTCGACCAAGAGACCCAGTACTTC.